This TCR beta chain derives from a study of cytomegalovirus exposure and HLA in healthy donors. Study-level results: It was reported in a later analysis that an Asian-associated ancestry cluster showed fewer N-insertions than the approximately 690-donor mean. Across HLA loci, a later analysis found differing TCR association rates, with DRB1 most and HLA-C fewest.

With respect to this clone: What it binds is unknown.

The PCR ran on 60 Vbeta and 13 Jbeta primers. Only in-frame clones appear in the TCRdb table, and some are missing; sequencing was by immunoSEQ multiplex PCR. This table holds about 170,000 clones, 70% to 90% found once. Between the trimmed V and J ends, which lost 3 bases and 2 bases, there was a span of 6 bases. Germline loops: CDR1 SGHTA, CDR2 FQGNSA. The CDR3 is made up of 13 amino acids. Sequencing was carried out using PBMCs. This sequence joins TRBV7-2 and TRBJ2-3; D unresolved. This TCR came from a man under 40 in good health and CMV-seropositive. For the CDR3, the DNA is TGTGCCAGCAGCTTGGAGTCCACAGATACGCAGTATTTT. It specifies CASSLESTDTQYF.